This T cell receptor (beta chain) comes out of a study of T cells after yellow fever vaccination. Study at large: SMART-Seq v4 Ultra Low Input prepared libraries from low-cell fractions.

Trimming left V 6 bases short and J 4 bases short, with 4 bases between. The CDR3 has 12 amino acids. Conversion of TCR transcripts into cDNA relied on 5'RACE template switching, which added a universal primer site and UMIs. TCRdb called the 5' RACE reads again in MiXCR, with one record for every CDR3 protein. The sample includes under 600,000 distinct CDR3 sequences, about 14% of them seen just once. This clonotype has at least ten counts. Its antigen is undetermined. Study results and limitations: Once the booster was given, most primary-vaccination clones reappeared, at about 97% for CD4 and more than 85% for CD8. The bulk population could contribute abundant contaminating clonotypes to FACS-sorted repertoires.

The V gene is TRBV12-3 or TRBV12-4, the J gene TRBJ2-6; D is undetermined. The specimen was PBMCs, collected on the day of the yellow fever booster vaccination. This sequence originates from a man aged 30 to 45 who received the YFV17D yellow fever vaccine. CDR3 sequence (DNA): TGTGCCAGCAGCTGGGGGGCCAACGTCCTGACTTTC. It codes for CASSWGANVLTF.